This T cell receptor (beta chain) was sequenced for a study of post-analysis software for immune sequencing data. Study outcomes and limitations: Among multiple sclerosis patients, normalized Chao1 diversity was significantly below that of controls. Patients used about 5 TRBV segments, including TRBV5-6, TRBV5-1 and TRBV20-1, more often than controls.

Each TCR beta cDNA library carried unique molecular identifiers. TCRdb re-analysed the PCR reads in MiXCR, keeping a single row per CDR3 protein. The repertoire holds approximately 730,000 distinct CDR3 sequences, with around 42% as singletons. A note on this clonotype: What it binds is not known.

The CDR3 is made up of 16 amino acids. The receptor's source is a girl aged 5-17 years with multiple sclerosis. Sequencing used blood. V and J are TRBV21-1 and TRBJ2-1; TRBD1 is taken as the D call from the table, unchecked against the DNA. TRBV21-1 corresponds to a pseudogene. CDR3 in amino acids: CASSKKSWDRGNEQFF. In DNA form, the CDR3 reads TGTGCCAGCAGCAAAAAATCGTGGGACAGGGGGAATGAGCAGTTCTTC.